The clone carrying this T cell receptor beta chain has only a few counts. The antigen is undetermined. TCRdb keeps only in-frame clones here, not all; method: immunoSEQ multiplex PCR. The sample yields around 130,000 clones, about 88% seen once. V shed 2 bases and J shed 6 bases, with 2 bases lying between them. Germline V gene sequence: CDR1 MNHEY, CDR2 SMNVEV (reference sequence). CDR3 length: 12 amino acids. The sample originates from a study of T cell responses to AZD1222 COVID-19 vaccine. The study's findings and limits: Two AZD1222 doses significantly raised spike-specific TCR breadth and depth over controls. White British ancestry dominated among donors, who included more females, and clonal diversity was possibly underestimated.

Material: peripheral blood, obtained 28 days after the second AZD1222 dose. This sequence originates from an adult who received the AZD1222 COVID-19 vaccine. The rearrangement joins TRBV27 to TRBJ1-6, with D unclear. The CDR3 region has the DNA TGTGCCAGCAGTTTAAGTAATTCACCCCTCCACTTT. Encoded protein: CASSLSNSPLHF.